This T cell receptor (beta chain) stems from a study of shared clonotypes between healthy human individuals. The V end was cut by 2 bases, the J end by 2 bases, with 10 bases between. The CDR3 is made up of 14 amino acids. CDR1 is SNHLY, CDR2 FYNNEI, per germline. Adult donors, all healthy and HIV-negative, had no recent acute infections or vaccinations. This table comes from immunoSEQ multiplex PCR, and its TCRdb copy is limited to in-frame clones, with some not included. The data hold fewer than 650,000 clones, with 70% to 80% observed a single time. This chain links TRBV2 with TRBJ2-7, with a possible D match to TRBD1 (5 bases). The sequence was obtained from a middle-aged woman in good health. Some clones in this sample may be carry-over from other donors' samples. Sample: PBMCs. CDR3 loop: CASSESGIPYEQYF. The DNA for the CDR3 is TGTGCCAGCAGTGAATCAGGGATTCCCTACGAGCAGTACTTC. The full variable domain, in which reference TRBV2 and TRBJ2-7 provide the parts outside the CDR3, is EPEVTQTPSHQVTQMGQEVILRCVPISNHLYFYWYRQILGQKVEFLVSFYNNEISEKSEIFDDQFSVERPDGSNFTLKIRSTKLEDSAMYFCASSESGIPYEQYFGPGTRLTVT.